This is a list of T cell receptor beta chains from one sample in a study of response to subunit inactivated influenza vaccine. MiXCR, run by TCRdb on the RT-PCR reads, gives a single entry per CDR3 protein. Altogether about 800,000 distinct CDR3 sequences are present, around 20% being singletons, with the ten largest covering about a tenth. The sample here was PBMCs from blood, taken 4 to 6 days after vaccination. These receptors were obtained from a man aged 45-65 years who received an inactivated influenza vaccine. CDR3s include the opening cysteine and the closing phenylalanine or tryptophan. The order of the fields is CDR3 length, clone size, D gene, J gene, V gene, CDR3 DNA, CDR3 protein. The D gene is left open where the match is weak. Where a row states a size, it is once, few, many or the class of an expanded clone; other rows omit it.

length: 15; size: many; D: -; J: TRBJ2-3; V: TRBV11-2; DNA: TGTGCCAGCAGCTTAGGCCAGTCTCGCACAGATACGCAGTATTTT; CDR3: CASSLGQSRTDTQYF
length: 14; size: few; D: TRBD1; J: TRBJ2-5; V: TRBV12-3/TRBV12-4; DNA: TGTGCCAGCAGACCTACCGGGACAGTTGGGACCCAGTACTTC; CDR3: CASRPTGTVGTQYF
length: 19; size: once; D: -; J: TRBJ2-1; V: TRBV21-1; DNA: TGTGCCAGCAGCAAATACAGGCGGTGGGGCAGCCTTGACTACAATGAGCAGTTCTTC; CDR3: CASSKYRRWGSLDYNEQFF
length: 14; size: -; D: -; J: TRBJ1-6; V: TRBV6-2/TRBV6-3; DNA: TGTGCCAGCAGTTTCGGACGCCGCAATTCACCCCTCCACTTT; CDR3: CASSFGRRNSPLHF
length: 14; size: -; D: -; J: TRBJ2-3; V: TRBV7-3; DNA: TGTGCCAGCAGCCCAATAAGATCTGTTGCTACGCAGTATTTT; CDR3: CASSPIRSVATQYF
length: 15; size: few; D: TRBD1; J: TRBJ2-2; V: TRBV12-3/TRBV12-4; DNA: TGTGCCAGCAGTGTCTCCAGGGGGCGCACCGGGGAGCTGTTTTTT; CDR3: CASSVSRGRTGELFF
length: 15; size: few; D: -; J: TRBJ2-7; V: TRBV7-2; DNA: TGTGCCAGCAGACGCTCCGGGGGTCCTTGGGTCGAGCAGTACTTC; CDR3: CASRRSGGPWVEQYF
length: 14; size: -; D: -; J: TRBJ2-3; V: TRBV7-2; DNA: TGTGCCAGCAGCCCACACCCTAGCACAGAAACGCAGTATTTT; CDR3: CASSPHPSTETQYF
length: 15; size: -; D: -; J: TRBJ2-3; V: TRBV9; DNA: TGTGCCAGCAGCGTATATAGCGGAGACACAGATACGCAGTATTTT; CDR3: CASSVYSGDTDTQYF
length: 15; size: -; D: -; J: TRBJ1-2; V: TRBV5-1; DNA: TGCGCCAGCAGGCCTGATCCTACAGGGTACTATGGCTACACCTTC; CDR3: CASRPDPTGYYGYTF
length: 15; size: few; D: TRBD2; J: TRBJ2-1; V: TRBV7-2; DNA: TGTGCCAGCAGCTGGGAGCGGGGTTTATGGTATGAGCAGTTCTTC; CDR3: CASSWERGLWYEQFF
length: 15; size: -; D: -; J: TRBJ1-1; V: TRBV20-1; DNA: TGCAGTGCGTATTCCAGGGAGGAGGGTTACACTGAAGCTTTCTTT; CDR3: CSAYSREEGYTEAFF
length: 15; size: few; D: -; J: TRBJ1-2; V: TRBV10-3; DNA: TGTGCCATCATAGCAGCGCTTAACCCCCAAGGAGGCTACACCTTC; CDR3: CAIIAALNPQGGYTF
length: 13; size: many; D: -; J: TRBJ1-2; V: TRBV20-1; DNA: TGCAGTTCTCCAACAGCGAAAAACTATGGCTACACCTTC; CDR3: CSSPTAKNYGYTF
length: 11; size: -; D: -; J: TRBJ1-1; V: TRBV25-1; DNA: TGTGCCAGCAGTGAAGGTCAGGGGGCTTTCTTT; CDR3: CASSEGQGAFF
length: 16; size: few; D: -; J: TRBJ2-7; V: TRBV6-2/TRBV6-3; DNA: TGTGCCAGCAGTTACTCGGTTGTGGCAATGACCTACGAGCAGTACTTC; CDR3: CASSYSVVAMTYEQYF
length: 16; size: few; D: TRBD2; J: TRBJ2-1; V: TRBV5-6; DNA: TGTGCCAGCAGCTTGATTTCGGGGGGGTCCTACAATGAGCAGTTCTTC; CDR3: CASSLISGGSYNEQFF
length: 17; size: -; D: TRBD2; J: TRBJ2-3; V: TRBV20-1; DNA: TGCAGTGCTAGAGAGGGGTCGGGGGGGCCGAACACAGATACGCAGTATTTT; CDR3: CSAREGSGGPNTDTQYF
length: 15; size: -; D: -; J: TRBJ2-7; V: TRBV4-3; DNA: TGCGCCAGCAGCCAAGATTTGGGCAGGGCAGACGAGCAGTACTTC; CDR3: CASSQDLGRADEQYF
length: 13; size: few; D: TRBD1; J: TRBJ2-3; V: TRBV12-3/TRBV12-4; DNA: TGTGCCAGCAGTAAGCGACAGGGTGGCACGCAGTATTTT; CDR3: CASSKRQGGTQYF
length: 15; size: few; D: TRBD2; J: TRBJ2-5; V: TRBV10-3; DNA: TGTGCCATCAGCGGCCCGAGCGGGGGTGCTGAGACCCAGTACTTC; CDR3: CAISGPSGGAETQYF
length: 12; size: few; D: -; J: TRBJ1-2; V: TRBV20-1; DNA: TGCAGTGCTAGCACCAGGGCAGGCGGCTACACCTTC; CDR3: CSASTRAGGYTF
length: 15; size: -; D: TRBD2; J: TRBJ2-1; V: TRBV6-2/TRBV6-3; DNA: TGTGCCAGCAGACCTAGCGGGAGTTGGTACAATGAGCAGTTCTTC; CDR3: CASRPSGSWYNEQFF